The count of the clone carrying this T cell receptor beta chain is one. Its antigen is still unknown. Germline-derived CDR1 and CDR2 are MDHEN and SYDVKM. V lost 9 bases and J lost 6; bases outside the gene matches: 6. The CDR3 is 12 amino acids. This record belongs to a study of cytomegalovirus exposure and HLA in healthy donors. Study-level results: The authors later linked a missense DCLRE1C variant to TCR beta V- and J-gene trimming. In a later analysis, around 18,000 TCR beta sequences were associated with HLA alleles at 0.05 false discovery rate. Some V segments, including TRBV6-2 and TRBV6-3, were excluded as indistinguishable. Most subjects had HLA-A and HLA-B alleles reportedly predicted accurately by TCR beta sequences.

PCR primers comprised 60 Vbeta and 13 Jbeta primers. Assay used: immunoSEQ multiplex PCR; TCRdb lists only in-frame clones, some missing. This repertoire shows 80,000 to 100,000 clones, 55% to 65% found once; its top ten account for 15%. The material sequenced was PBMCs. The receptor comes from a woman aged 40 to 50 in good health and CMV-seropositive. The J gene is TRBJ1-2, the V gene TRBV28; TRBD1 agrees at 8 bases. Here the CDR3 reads CASEDRAHGYTF. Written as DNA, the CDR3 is TGTGCCAGTGAGGACAGGGCTCATGGCTACACCTTC.